The 14 T cell receptor beta chains below all came from one sample that was sequenced in a study of T-cell reconstitution after alpha-beta-depleted transplantation in children. Preparation of the TCRbeta library used unique molecular identifiers. TCRdb used MiXCR to reprocess the PCR reads, holding one entry per CDR3 protein. The repertoire holds a few hundred thousand distinct CDR3 sequences, with around 13% as singletons. Sequenced material: PBMCs, mostly from graft donor cells, taken 360 days after TCRalphabeta/CD19-depleted stem cell transplant. The source of these receptors is a male patient aged 10-17 years who had a stem cell transplant for acute myeloid leukemia, so the T cells may come from the graft donor.

The rearrangement uses TRBV10-3 and TRBJ2-7, with 8 positions matching TRBD2. Germline CDR1 ENHRY, CDR2 SYGVKD. The junction had 10 bases not matched to a gene; V was cut back by 2 bases and J by 4 bases. CDR3 length: 16 residues. The CDR3: CAISEGREGLLYEQYF. DNA for the CDR3: TGTGCCATCAGTGAGGGTCGGGAGGGCCTTTTGTACGAGCAGTACTTC.

This clonotype has more than one count but fewer than ten. The CDR3 DNA sequence: TGTGCCAGCAGTTCTCTGACGGGGAGGTTAAACATTCAGTACTTC. Translation gives CASSSLTGRLNIQYF. This chain links TRBV28 with TRBJ2-4, with a weak D call TRBD2 (6 bases). Trimming left V 4 bases short and J 6 bases short, with 16 bases between. The germline V gene encodes CDR1 MDHEN and CDR2 SYDVKM. The CDR3 runs to 15 residues.

This clonotype was detected a few times. The chain joins TRBV27 to TRBJ1-5, with D unclear. Germline values: CDR1 MNHEY, CDR2 SMNVEV (reference sequence). The CDR3 totals 14 residues. V lost 3 bases, J lost 1 base, and 7 bases lay in between. The CDR3 DNA sequence: TGTGCCAGCAGTTTCATAGGGAGCAATCAGCCCCAGCATTTT. Amino acids: CASSFIGSNQPQHF.

A few counts support this clonotype. The CDR3 DNA reads as TGCGCCAGCAGCCAAGTTGTAGGACTAGCCCGTAATGAGCAGTTCTTC. Protein product: CASSQVVGLARNEQFF. The chain combines TRBV4-3 with TRBJ2-1; 8 bases agree with TRBD2. Germline CDR1 reads LGHNA; CDR2 reads YSLEER. Trimming cost V 1 base and J 7 bases; bases outside gene matches: 9. The CDR3 is 16 residues long.

This clonotype has just a few counts. The genes are TRBV20-1 and TRBJ1-4; D gene ambiguous. V was shortened by 0 bases and J by 0 bases, with 8 bases between the two germline ends. There are 15 residues in the CDR3. Looked up from germline, CDR1 is DFQATT and CDR2 is SNEGSKA (reference sequence). In DNA form, the CDR3 reads TGCAGTGCTAGAGATCCGGCTGCAACTAATGAAAAACTGTTTTTT. It codes for CSARDPAATNEKLFF.

As concerns this clonotype: This may come from a read error, since a much larger clone is one base off. This chain links TRBV6-2 or TRBV6-3 with TRBJ2-6, with D possibly being TRBD1 (5 bases). Germline V CDR1 and CDR2: MNHEY, SVGEGT. CDR3 length: 16 residues. The CDR3: CASRTRLSRGAYVLTF. The CDR3 nucleotides are TGTGCCAGCAGAACCAGGCTTTCGCGTGGGGCCTACGTCCTGACTTTC.

This clonotype was observed a handful of times. V usage is TRBV7-2 and J usage is TRBJ1-4; D remains unclear. The CDR3 has 16 residues. The ends were cut back, 8 bases at V and 0 bases at J, with 16 bases in the middle. CDR1 SGHTA and CDR2 FQGNSA come from the germline V gene. The CDR3 spells CASALDGRATNEKLFF. CDR3 DNA: TGTGCCAGCGCACTGGACGGAAGAGCAACTAATGAAAAACTGTTTTTT.

A few counts support this clonotype. Here the CDR3 reads CASSFWGPGYNEQFF. DNA of the CDR3: TGTGCCAGCAGTTTTTGGGGACCGGGGTACAATGAGCAGTTCTTC. The V and J genes are TRBV12-3 or TRBV12-4 and TRBJ2-1, with D possibly called TRBD1 or TRBD2 (5 bases each). This CDR3 comprises 15 residues. Deletions cut 3 bases from V and 4 bases from J, with 13 bases between.

The chain has TRBV9 and TRBJ2-2; TRBD2 might be the D (7 bases). From germline, CDR1 is SGDLS and CDR2 YYNGEE. The CDR3 totals 17 residues. With 5 bases removed from V and 0 bases from J, the gap between germline ends came to 17 bases. Here the CDR3 DNA reads TGTGCCAGCAGAGCCACGAGGGGGGGATCGAACACCGGGGAGCTGTTTTTT. This translates into CASRATRGGSNTGELFF.

The CDR3 sequence is CASSEDRDWVYEQYF. The CDR3 region has the DNA TGTGCCAGCAGCGAAGACCGGGATTGGGTCTACGAGCAGTACTTC. The chain has TRBV11-2 and TRBJ2-7; possibly TRBD2 for D (5 bases). Trimming removed 5 bases from V and 3 bases from J, with 17 bases in between. CDR3 size: 15 residues. CDR1 is SGHAT, CDR2 FQNNGV, per germline.

The chain joins TRBV4-3 to TRBJ1-2; the match to TRBD1 covers 12 bases. The CDR3 contains 19 residues. Germline V gene data show CDR1 as LGHNA and CDR2 as YSLEER. V lost 0 bases, J lost 1 base, and 9 bases stayed unmatched. The CDR3 is CASSQDLPGQGARNYGYTF. The CDR3 bases are TGCGCCAGCAGCCAAGATTTACCGGGACAGGGGGCCCGTAACTATGGCTACACCTTC.

Ten or more counts support this clonotype. The chain uses TRBV5-1 and TRBJ2-3; no clear D. CDR1 is SGHRS and CDR2 is YFSETQ in the germline V gene. Trimming removed 0 bases from V and 7 bases from J, with 9 bases in between. CDR3 size: 13 residues. CDR3 in DNA: TGCGCCAGCAGCTTGGAAGGCTTCTATACGCAGTATTTT. This gives the protein CASSLEGFYTQYF.

This clonotype has only a few counts. The gene calls are TRBV3-1 and TRBJ2-5; TRBD1 matches 7 bases. Trimming at V came to 4 bases and at J to 3 bases, leaving 8 bases not matched to a gene. CDR1 and CDR2 (germline): LGHDT, YNNKEL (reference sequence). The CDR3 runs 15 residues. The CDR3 bases are TGTGCCAGCAGCCTAAGGACAGGCCGGGAAGAGACCCAGTACTTC. As protein: CASSLRTGREETQYF.

The CDR3 here is CSVSSSGRGETQYF. The CDR3 DNA reads TGCAGCGTTTCCTCTAGCGGGAGAGGCGAGACCCAGTACTTC. The chain recombines TRBV29-1 with TRBJ2-5; 10 positions match TRBD2. Looked up from germline, CDR1 is SQVTM and CDR2 is ANQGSEA. The V and J ends lost 5 bases and 5 bases, in that order; junction bases with no gene match: 8. The CDR3 spans 14 residues.